This entry lists 30 T cell receptor beta chains sequenced from one sample in a study of blood T cell repertoires in COVID-19. Libraries were prepared by immunoSEQ multiplex PCR; TCRdb keeps only in-frame clonotypes and omits some of them. The sample lists tens of thousands of clones, more than 75% occurring once. Sequencing was carried out using peripheral blood. These TCRs come from a human donor in a cohort sampled during active COVID-19.

The chain uses TRBV7-3 and TRBJ2-3; 7 nucleotides match TRBD2. CDR1 is SGHTA and CDR2 is FQGTGA in the germline V gene. CDR3 length: 18 residues. The trim removed 1 base at V and 6 bases at J, leaving 16 bases unmatched. Here the CDR3 reads CASSLIAAGGRARDTQYF. DNA of the CDR3: TGTGCCAGCAGCTTAATCGCAGCTGGGGGGAGGGCCAGGGATACGCAGTATTTT.

The CDR3 coding sequence is TGTGCCAGCAGCTCCGGACAGGGGAGTCAAGAGACCCAGTACTTC. Its translation: CASSSGQGSQETQYF. The chain is built from TRBV5-6 and TRBJ2-5; 9 positions match TRBD1. This CDR3 is 15 amino acids long. Germline loops: CDR1 SGHDT, CDR2 YYEEEE. V dropped 3 bases and J dropped 2; count of bases not matched to a gene: 5.

The V gene is TRBV29-1, the J gene TRBJ2-1, with TRBD2 as a possible D gene (5 bases). The germline gives CDR1 SQVTM, CDR2 ANQGSEA. Trimming removed 7 bases from V and 9 bases from J, with 16 bases in between. The CDR3 covers 12 residues. This CDR3 is CSAPTRYGEQFF. The CDR3 nucleotides are TGCAGCGCCCCAACTAGATACGGTGAGCAGTTCTTC.

Here the CDR3 reads CASSSPGQGTYEQYF. In DNA form, the CDR3 reads TGTGCCAGCAGCTCCCCGGGACAGGGCACCTACGAGCAGTACTTC. J is TRBJ2-7 and V is TRBV5-6; 9 bases fit TRBD1. Germline CDR1 is SGHDT and CDR2 is YYEEEE. The CDR3 loop spans 15 amino acids. V trimming: 3 bases; J trimming: 2 bases; junction bases outside the gene matches: 6.

The genes are TRBV19 and TRBJ2-3; 7 bases match TRBD2. The CDR3 contains 17 residues. CDR1 and CDR2 (germline): LNHDA, SQIVND (reference sequence). The ends lost 4 bases at V and 4 bases at J; junction bases unmatched: 14. CDR3 DNA: TGTGCCAGTAGTAAGATATCTAGCGGTAGCGAGGCAGATACGCAGTATTTT. Amino acids: CASSKISSGSEADTQYF.

The V and J genes are TRBV12-3 or TRBV12-4 and TRBJ2-5; 8 bases map to TRBD2. With V trimmed by 3 bases and J by 4 bases, 1 base remained unmatched. This CDR3 is built from 13 residues. DNA of the CDR3: TGTGCCAGCAGTTTTGGACTAGCAGAGACCCAGTACTTC. Encoded protein: CASSFGLAETQYF.

The J gene is TRBJ1-2, the V gene TRBV28, with 8 bases that match TRBD1. This CDR3 comprises 13 residues. In germline, CDR1 is MDHEN, CDR2 SYDVKM. V was clipped by 5 bases and J by 4 bases; unmatched bases: 3. CDR3 sequence (DNA): TGTGCCAGCAGTGGACAGGGACGCTATGGCTACACCTTC. Its protein is CASSGQGRYGYTF.

This sequence joins TRBV6-1 and TRBJ2-3; no clear D. Germline CDR1 and CDR2: MNHNS and SASEGT. CDR3 length: 12 amino acids. Trimming took off 6 bases at V and 4 bases at J, with 8 bases between the two ends. CDR3 sequence reads: CASRAGSDTQYF. Written as DNA, the CDR3 is TGTGCCAGCAGGGCAGGATCAGATACGCAGTATTTT.

The chain recombines TRBV29-1 with TRBJ1-1; tentatively, D is TRBD1 (5 bases). This CDR3 spans 12 amino acids. The germline V gene encodes CDR1 SQVTM and CDR2 ANQGSEA. Trimming removed 6 bases from V and 1 base from J, with 9 bases in between. Here the CDR3 DNA reads TGCAGCGTCCGCGGGGGGAACACTGAAGCTTTCTTT. Amino acids: CSVRGGNTEAFF.

The rearrangement uses TRBV5-1 and TRBJ2-5, with 7 bases fitting TRBD1. This CDR3 has 13 residues. J lost 4 bases, V lost 7 bases, and 7 bases had no gene match. CDR1 and CDR2 from the germline V gene are SGHRS and YFSETQ. The CDR3 here is CASSPTGIETQYF. The CDR3 nucleotides read TGCGCCAGCTCCCCGACAGGGATAGAGACCCAGTACTTC.

The chain joins TRBV4-2 to TRBJ2-7; TRBD2 aligns across 11 bases. Germline V gives CDR1 LGHNA, CDR2 YNFKEQ. The CDR3 runs 16 residues. The V gene end was trimmed by 4 bases and the J gene end by 3 bases; junction bases not matched to a gene: 8. CDR3 nucleotide sequence: TGTGCCAGCAGCCGAATCTCCGGGACTAGCGGCTACGAGCAGTACTTC. Its translation is CASSRISGTSGYEQYF.

The V gene is TRBV5-6, the J gene TRBJ2-3; no definite D call. CDR1 and CDR2 from the germline V gene are SGHDT and YYEEEE. V was trimmed by 3 bases and J by 4 bases, leaving 6 bases between them. This CDR3 is built from 12 residues. As DNA, the CDR3 is TGTGCCAGCAGCTCCGGTTCAGATACGCAGTATTTT. The encoded protein is CASSSGSDTQYF.

CDR3 coding DNA: TGCAGTGCTAGTGATCCCCTGAGTAGCGCTCAAGAGACCCAGTACTTC. Its protein is CSASDPLSSAQETQYF. The rearrangement links TRBV20-1 to TRBJ2-5; D may be TRBD2 (5 bases). V lost 3 bases, J lost 2 bases, and 19 bases lay in between. In germline, CDR1 is DFQATT, CDR2 SNEGSKA (reference sequence). The CDR3 is 16 residues long.

The rearrangement joins TRBV27 to TRBJ1-2; 9 bases match TRBD1. The V gene's germline CDR1 is MNHEY and CDR2 SMNVEV (reference sequence). CDR3 length: 14 amino acids. The V and J ends lost 5 bases and 4 bases, in that order; junction bases with no gene match: 5. In DNA form, the CDR3 reads TGTGCCAGCAGTATGACAGGGGGATCCTATGGCTACACCTTC. Its protein product is CASSMTGGSYGYTF.

The V and J genes are TRBV28 and TRBJ1-5, with 10 bases aligning to TRBD1. Germline lookup yields CDR1 MDHEN and CDR2 SYDVKM. The V segment lost 5 bases and the J segment 5 bases; nucleotides outside the gene matches: 6. This CDR3 spans 15 amino acids. This chain's CDR3 is CASSPSGQGHQPQHF. CDR3 in DNA: TGTGCCAGCAGTCCGTCGGGACAGGGGCATCAGCCCCAGCATTTT.

The rearrangement links TRBV3-1 (or the pseudogene TRBV3-2) to TRBJ1-1, with TRBD1 matching 7 bases. The junction had 9 bases not matched to a gene; V was cut back by 1 base and J by 7 bases. Looked up from germline, CDR1 is LGHDT and CDR2 is YNNKEL (reference sequence). There are 15 residues in the CDR3. The CDR3 region is CASSQAPGQAFEAFF. CDR3 in DNA: TGTGCCAGCAGCCAAGCCCCCGGACAGGCTTTTGAAGCTTTCTTT.

This chain uses TRBV6-2 or TRBV6-3 with TRBJ2-7; D might be TRBD2 (5 bases). CDR1 MNHEY and CDR2 SVGEGT come from the germline V gene. The CDR3 runs 12 residues. V shed 5 bases and J shed 5 bases, with 10 bases lying between them. The CDR3 region has the DNA TGTGCCAGCAGTCCCGGGAAGCACGAGCAGTACTTC. Amino acid sequence: CASSPGKHEQYF.

The gene calls are TRBV18 and TRBJ1-2; 11 nucleotides agree with TRBD1. The CDR3 is 15 amino acids. From germline, CDR1 is KGHSH and CDR2 LQKENI. V dropped 5 bases and J dropped 8; count of bases not matched to a gene: 10. In DNA form, the CDR3 reads TGTGCCAGCTCAGCCGGGACAGGGGGTTCGGAAGGCTACACCTTC. Protein sequence: CASSAGTGGSEGYTF.

The rearrangement joins TRBV19 to TRBJ1-5, with D possibly TRBD1 on 6 matching bases. V was clipped by 3 bases and J by 0 bases, with 9 bases between them. Germline lookup yields CDR1 LNHDA and CDR2 SQIVND (reference sequence). This CDR3 has 15 amino acids. CDR3 amino acids: CASSIGQYSNQPQHF. The CDR3 DNA follows: TGTGCCAGTAGTATTGGACAGTATAGCAATCAGCCCCAGCATTTT.

About this clone: A much larger clone sits a single nucleotide away, making a read error possible. J is TRBJ2-7 and V is TRBV28; D not certain. CDR1 and CDR2 (germline): MDHEN, SYDVKM. With 2 bases removed from V and 3 bases from J, the gap between germline ends came to 5 bases. The CDR3 has 12 residues. The CDR3 here is CASSLAGYEQYF. The CDR3 bases are TGTGCCAGCAGTTTAGCCGGCTACGAGCAGTACTTC.

The rearrangement links TRBV29-1 to TRBJ2-7, with TRBD2 matching 8 bases. The germline V gene encodes CDR1 SQVTM and CDR2 ANQGSEA. V lost 0 bases, J lost 3 bases, and 10 bases stayed unmatched. There are 16 residues in the CDR3. CDR3: CSVEDGLTSGIYEQYF. The CDR3 DNA follows: TGCAGCGTTGAAGATGGATTAACTAGCGGCATCTACGAGCAGTACTTC.

This sequence joins TRBV19 and TRBJ2-3, with a tentative D call TRBD2 (6 bases). Germline loops: CDR1 LNHDA, CDR2 SQIVND (reference sequence). With 6 bases removed from V and 1 base from J, the gap between germline ends came to 11 bases. CDR3 length equals 14 residues. CDR3 sequence reads: CASSGSSGTDTQYF. As DNA, the CDR3 is TGTGCCAGTAGCGGGAGTAGTGGCACAGATACGCAGTATTTT.

The chain has TRBV28 and TRBJ1-2; 7 nucleotides align to TRBD1. The CDR3 length is 15 residues. V trimming: 3 bases; J trimming: 2 bases; junction bases outside the gene matches: 6. Germline CDR1 MDHEN, CDR2 SYDVKM. The CDR3: CASSFSGQANYGYTF. CDR3 bases: TGTGCCAGCAGTTTCTCTGGACAGGCCAACTATGGCTACACCTTC.

DNA of the CDR3: TGTGCCAGCAGTGAAATCAGGTTTTACGAGCAGTACTTC. This codes for CASSEIRFYEQYF. The chain uses TRBV6-1 and TRBJ2-7; D is uncertain. The CDR3 runs to 13 residues. CDR1 and CDR2 from the germline V gene are MNHNS and SASEGT. V shed 2 bases and J shed 4 bases, with 9 bases lying between them.

This clone was seen a single time. The V gene is TRBV11-2, the J gene TRBJ2-3, with a possible D match to TRBD1 (6 bases). V gave up 3 bases and J gave up 12 bases, with 13 bases separating them. Germline V gene lookup returns CDR1 SGHAT and CDR2 FQNNGV. The CDR3 covers 12 residues. CDR3 nucleotides: TGTGCCAGCAGCTTGGACGCCGGGACACAGTATTTT. This sequence encodes CASSLDAGTQYF.

The chain carries TRBV12-3 or TRBV12-4 and TRBJ1-2, with D hard to call. V was pared by 7 bases and J by 2 bases, with 5 bases between. This CDR3 contains 11 residues. The CDR3 DNA follows: TGTGCCAGCACTAGAAACTATGGCTACACCTTC. Residues: CASTRNYGYTF.

The chain combines TRBV12-3 or TRBV12-4 with TRBJ1-2; D is ambiguous. The CDR3 runs 13 residues. V lost 6 bases, J lost 8 bases, and 16 bases lay in between. The chain's CDR3 is CASSWGVAGGYTF. The DNA of the CDR3 is TGTGCCAGCAGCTGGGGAGTGGCGGGGGGCTACACCTTC.

V gene TRBV19 combines with J gene TRBJ2-5, with 10 nucleotides matching TRBD2. The CDR3 loop spans 15 amino acids. J gave up 1 base and V 5 bases, and 4 bases lay outside the gene matches. Germline CDR1 LNHDA, CDR2 SQIVND (reference sequence). The CDR3 bases are TGTGCCAGTAGTGCCCGGACTAGCGGCCAAGAGACCCAGTACTTC. Amino acid sequence: CASSARTSGQETQYF.

This chain joins TRBV14 and TRBJ1-1; 7 bases are a match to TRBD1. The V gene's germline CDR1 is SGHDN and CDR2 FVKESK. The CDR3 covers 14 residues. V shed 6 bases, J shed 0 bases, and the junction held 4 bases outside the gene matches. This CDR3 is CASRDRVLNTEAFF. CDR3 DNA sequence: TGTGCCAGCAGAGACAGGGTATTGAACACTGAAGCTTTCTTT. Full variable domain (remainder filled in from reference TRBV14 and TRBJ1-1): EAGVTQFPSHSVIEKGQTVTLRCDPISGHDNLYWYRRVMGKEIKFLLHFVKESKQDESGMPNNRFLAERTGGTYSTLKVQPAELEDSGVYFCASRDRVLNTEAFFGQGTRLTVV.

The chain uses TRBV28 and TRBJ1-4, with TRBD1 as a possible D gene (5 bases). V lost 6 bases and J 7 bases, leaving 18 bases between the germline ends. The V gene's germline CDR1 is MDHEN and CDR2 SYDVKM. This CDR3 region has 15 residues. The CDR3 nucleotides read TGTGCCAGCAGCCTCCCCAGGGCTCGGAGTGAAAAACTGTTTTTT. Translation: CASSLPRARSEKLFF.